This T cell receptor beta chain is drawn from a study of shared clonotypes between healthy human individuals. In the CD4+ fraction, cells were divided into CD45RA+ naive and CD45RA-negative memory subsets. Samples underwent the assay at deep level. DNA at 150 to 200 ng, roughly 30,000 T cell genomes, went into sorted-subset replicate PCRs. Method: immunoSEQ multiplex PCR; TCRdb's copy keeps in-frame clones and lacks some. The profile shows approximately 1,500,000 clones, approximately 98% of them singletons. The CDR3 spans 14 residues. Per the germline V gene, CDR1 is SGHTA and CDR2 is FQGNSA. Trimming removed 3 bases at V and 1 base at J, with 9 bases between.

Material: naive CD4+ T cells sorted from blood. This sample's subset: CD45RA+ positively selected. The chain uses TRBV7-2 and TRBJ1-1, with no clear D. This receptor was taken from a man aged 25 to 40 in good health. CDR3 loop: CASSLAPRNTEAFF. CDR3 nucleotides: TGTGCCAGCAGCTTGGCGCCGAGGAACACTGAAGCTTTCTTT.